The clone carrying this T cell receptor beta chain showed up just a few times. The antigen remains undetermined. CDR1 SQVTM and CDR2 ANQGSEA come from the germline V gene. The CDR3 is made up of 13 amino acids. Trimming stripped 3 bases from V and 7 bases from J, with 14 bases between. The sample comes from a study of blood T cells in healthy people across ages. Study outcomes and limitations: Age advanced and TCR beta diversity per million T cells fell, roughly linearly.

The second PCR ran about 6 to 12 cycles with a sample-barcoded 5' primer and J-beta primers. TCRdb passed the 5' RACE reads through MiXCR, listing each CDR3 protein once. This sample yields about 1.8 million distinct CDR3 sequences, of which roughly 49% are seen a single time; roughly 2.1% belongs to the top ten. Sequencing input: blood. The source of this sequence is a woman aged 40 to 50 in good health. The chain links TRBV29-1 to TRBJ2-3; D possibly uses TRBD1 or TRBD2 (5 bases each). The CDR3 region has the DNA TGCAGCGTTGACAGTCCTGGGACGAATACGCAGTATTTT. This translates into CSVDSPGTNTQYF.